These 24 T cell receptor beta chains share one sample of origin, sequenced in a study of T cells in Graves' hyperthyroidism and ophthalmopathy. Authors of the study amplified TCR beta CDR3 regions from RNA transcripts. The HTBI primer set drove a first-round RT-PCR of the TCR CDR3. MiXCR was run by TCRdb on the multiplex PCR reads, yielding one entry per CDR3 protein. This sample has 500,000 or so distinct CDR3 sequences, with more than 15% found just once. Sequencing input: blood. All receptors come from a woman aged 18-29 years with Graves' ophthalmopathy.

This chain links TRBV6-1 with TRBJ1-3; D uncertain. Germline V gives CDR1 MNHNS, CDR2 SASEGT. V was clipped by 5 bases and J by 7 bases, with 9 bases between them. The CDR3 sequence is 12 residues long. CDR3 protein: CASSPERNTIYF. The CDR3 DNA follows: TGTGCCAGCAGTCCTGAAAGGAACACCATATATTTT.

This clonotype was detected ten times or more. The rearrangement uses TRBV28 and TRBJ2-5; TRBD2 matches at 8 bases. The ends lost 3 bases at V and 2 bases at J; junction bases unmatched: 2. The CDR3 length is 14 residues. Germline V gene lookup returns CDR1 MDHEN and CDR2 SYDVKM. CDR3 bases: TGTGCCAGCAGTTTCAAGCGGGGGCAAGAGACCCAGTACTTC. As protein: CASSFKRGQETQYF. The variable domain in full, with the rest retrieved from reference TRBV28 and TRBJ2-5, is DVKVTQSSRYLVKRTGEKVFLECVQDMDHENMFWYRQDPGLGLRLIYFSYDVKMKEKGDIPEGYSVSREKKERFSLILESASTNQTSMYLCASSFKRGQETQYFGPGTRLLVL.

The chain carries TRBV27 and TRBJ1-1, with 7 bases identical to TRBD1. V shed 5 bases and J 13 bases; nucleotides not matched to a gene: 19. Germline V gene lookup returns CDR1 MNHEY and CDR2 SMNVEV (reference sequence). This CDR3 is built from 15 residues. The CDR3 DNA reads TGTGCCAGCAGTCCCCCAGGGGGGCCCGGAGGATGTGGTTTCTTT. It specifies CASSPPGGPGGCGFF.

V gene TRBV6-5 combines with J gene TRBJ2-5; 7 nucleotides agree with TRBD1. This CDR3 region has 18 residues. Losses at the gene ends were 0 bases for V and 5 bases for J; bases not matched to a gene: 15. Germline CDR1 MNHEY, CDR2 SVGAGI. CDR3 in amino acids: CASSYSTTGQAPSETQYF. DNA of the CDR3: TGTGCCAGCAGTTACTCTACAACCGGACAGGCCCCAAGTGAGACCCAGTACTTC.

This clonotype was seen at least ten times. The chain uses TRBV15 and TRBJ2-5; the D is unclear. The CDR3 totals 15 residues. Germline V lookup: CDR1 LNHNV, CDR2 YYDKDF (reference sequence). Trimming cost V 3 bases and J 1 base, with 12 bases left between them. Written as DNA, the CDR3 is TGTGCCACCAGCAGTGGCCTTGGGTCCCAAGAGACCCAGTACTTC. Protein sequence: CATSSGLGSQETQYF.

The gene calls are TRBV19 and TRBJ2-1; D unresolved. Germline V gives CDR1 LNHDA, CDR2 SQIVND (reference sequence). Trimming cost V 0 bases and J 6 bases, with 9 bases left between them. The CDR3 is 14 residues long. Here the CDR3 reads CASSIDPGSNEQFF. In DNA, the CDR3 is TGTGCCAGTAGTATAGATCCGGGTTCCAATGAGCAGTTCTTC. Looking up the rest from reference TRBV19 and TRBJ2-1 gives the full variable domain: DGGITQSPKYLFRKEGQNVTLSCEQNLNHDAMYWYRQDPGQGLRLIYYSQIVNDFQKGDIAEGYSVSREKKESFPLTVTSAQKNPTAFYLCASSIDPGSNEQFFGPGTRLTVL.

This clonotype has a count of ten or more. The gene calls are TRBV28 and TRBJ2-5; 7 bases are shared with TRBD2. Per germline, CDR1 MDHEN and CDR2 SYDVKM. With 5 bases clipped from V and 4 bases from J, the junction kept 10 bases outside the gene matches. The CDR3 consists of 15 residues. The CDR3 spells CASSPIRTSSETQYF. CDR3 sequence (DNA): TGTGCCAGCAGTCCCATCCGGACTAGTTCAGAGACCCAGTACTTC.

This clonotype appeared a few times. The CDR3 loop is CASSPPRAGELFF. For the CDR3, the DNA is TGTGCCAGCTCACCACCCCGTGCCGGGGAGCTGTTTTTT. This rearrangement joins TRBV18 to TRBJ2-2; no definite D call. The V end was cut by 0 bases, the J end by 6 bases, with 5 bases between. The CDR3 is 13 amino acids. Germline V gene sequence: CDR1 KGHSH, CDR2 LQKENI.

The table lists this clonotype with a few counts. V usage is TRBV28 and J usage is TRBJ1-4, with a possible D match to TRBD1 (5 bases). The V gene's germline CDR1 is MDHEN and CDR2 SYDVKM. There are 14 residues in the CDR3. V gave up 5 bases and J gave up 0 bases, with 7 bases separating them. The CDR3 DNA follows: TGTGCCAGCAGTGTGACAGCAACTAATGAAAAACTGTTTTTT. Protein: CASSVTATNEKLFF.

This clonotype has a count of ten or more. The CDR3 nucleotides read TGTGCCAGCAGCCCCACCGAGCCGGGGACAGGGGGGTATCAGCCCCAGCATTTT. This encodes CASSPTEPGTGGYQPQHF. The V and J genes are TRBV3-1 and TRBJ1-5; 11 nucleotides match TRBD1. V was pared by 4 bases and J by 5 bases, with 13 bases of the junction left unmatched. CDR1 is LGHDT, CDR2 YNNKEL, per germline (reference sequence). The CDR3 sequence is 18 residues long.

In this sample, this clonotype turned up a few times. This rearrangement joins TRBV4-1 to TRBJ2-5; D may be TRBD1 (5 bases). The CDR3 extends over 15 amino acids. The V end lost 0 bases, the J end lost 0 bases, and 8 bases lay between the germline ends. From germline, CDR1 is MGHRA and CDR2 YSYEKL. The chain's CDR3 is CASSQEGRYQETQYF. The CDR3 region has the DNA TGCGCCAGCAGCCAAGAGGGGCGGTACCAAGAGACCCAGTACTTC.

This clonotype was detected a few times. The rearrangement joins TRBV10-3 to TRBJ2-7, with 8 bases identical to TRBD2. Losses at the gene ends were 3 bases for V and 4 bases for J; bases not matched to a gene: 20. Germline CDR1 is ENHRY and CDR2 is SYGVKD. The CDR3 is made up of 19 amino acids. CDR3 in amino acids: CAISDLLEAGSGVFYEQYF. The CDR3 DNA sequence: TGTGCCATCAGTGACTTGCTCGAAGCGGGTAGCGGGGTTTTTTACGAGCAGTACTTC.

This chain joins TRBV11-2 and TRBJ1-3; D may be TRBD1 (5 bases). CDR1 is SGHAT and CDR2 is FQNNGV in the germline V gene. CDR3 length: 16 residues. Between the trimmed V and J ends, which lost 4 bases and 0 bases, there was a span of 13 bases. DNA of the CDR3: TGTGCCAGCAGCTCGCAGGGAACCCCCTCTGGAAACACCATATATTTT. Its protein product is CASSSQGTPSGNTIYF.

V usage is TRBV6-5 and J usage is TRBJ1-4; D is uncertain. CDR1 is MNHEY, CDR2 SVGAGI, per germline. CDR3 length: 15 amino acids. Trimming cost V 2 bases and J 5 bases, with 12 bases left between them. DNA of the CDR3: TGTGCCAGCAGTTACGAAACTGTCCGGAATGAAAAACTGTTTTTT. This sequence encodes CASSYETVRNEKLFF.

This clonotype was recorded many times. The chain has TRBV30 and TRBJ1-2, with a weak D call TRBD1 (6 bases). Trimming cost V 2 bases and J 3 bases, with 13 bases left between them. This CDR3 region has 14 residues. Germline V CDR1 and CDR2: GTSNPN, SVGIG (reference sequence). The CDR3 loop is CAWSLMTGYYGYTF. For the CDR3, the DNA is TGTGCCTGGAGTTTGATGACAGGCTACTATGGCTACACCTTC.

In its sample, this clonotype was seen many times. The chain joins TRBV2 to TRBJ1-5, with D tentatively TRBD1 (6 bases). Germline loops: CDR1 SNHLY, CDR2 FYNNEI. The CDR3 runs to 13 residues. Trimming removed 5 bases from V and 7 bases from J, with 12 bases in between. The CDR3 protein is CASSPDSDQPQHF. In DNA, the CDR3 is TGTGCCAGCAGTCCGGACAGCGACCAGCCCCAGCATTTT. Full variable domain (rest looked up from reference TRBV2 and TRBJ1-5): EPEVTQTPSHQVTQMGQEVILRCVPISNHLYFYWYRQILGQKVEFLVSFYNNEISEKSEIFDDQFSVERPDGSNFTLKIRSTKLEDSAMYFCASSPDSDQPQHFGDGTRLSIL.

This clonotype was seen ten or more times. This sequence joins TRBV20-1 and TRBJ1-5; 7 bases line up with TRBD1. CDR1 and CDR2 (germline): DFQATT, SNEGSKA (reference sequence). J lost 4 bases, V lost 6 bases, and 6 bases had no gene match. The CDR3 length is 13 residues. CDR3 nucleotide sequence: TGCAGTGCGGCCGGGACAGAGAATCAGCCCCAGCATTTT. It encodes CSAAGTENQPQHF.

This clonotype was observed a few times. This chain joins TRBV19 and TRBJ2-1, with D tentatively TRBD1 (5 bases). This CDR3 spans 11 amino acids. Germline V gene data show CDR1 as LNHDA and CDR2 as SQIVND (reference sequence). With 6 bases removed from V and 9 bases from J, the gap between germline ends came to 9 bases. CDR3 region: CASRLQGEQFF. DNA for the CDR3: TGTGCCAGTAGACTCCAGGGTGAGCAGTTCTTC.

This clonotype was recorded at least ten times. The chain uses TRBV5-1 and TRBJ1-1; D gene unclear. V was pared by 1 base and J by 1 base, with 11 bases between. The germline gives CDR1 SGHRS, CDR2 YFSETQ. This CDR3 region has 15 residues. This chain's CDR3 is CASSLFVRENTEAFF. The CDR3 nucleotides are TGCGCCAGCAGCTTGTTCGTCAGAGAGAACACTGAAGCTTTCTTT.

This clonotype was recorded a few times. CDR3 loop: CASSLNQGTEAFF. DNA of the CDR3: TGTGCCAGCAGTTTAAACCAGGGGACTGAAGCTTTCTTT. J is TRBJ1-1 and V is TRBV12-3 or TRBV12-4, with D maybe TRBD1 (6 bases). The CDR3 runs 13 residues. V was clipped by 2 bases and J by 5 bases, with 9 bases between them.

At least ten counts were recorded for this clonotype. This chain connects TRBV28 to TRBJ2-7, with 9 bases identical to TRBD2. With V trimmed by 5 bases and J by 4 bases, 6 bases remained unmatched. CDR1 and CDR2 (germline): MDHEN, SYDVKM. CDR3 length: 14 amino acids. The CDR3 nucleotides read TGTGCCAGCAGTCAAGCGGGAGGCTGGTACGAGCAGTACTTC. Residues: CASSQAGGWYEQYF. Combining the CDR3 with reference TRBV28 and TRBJ2-7 gives the whole variable domain DVKVTQSSRYLVKRTGEKVFLECVQDMDHENMFWYRQDPGLGLRLIYFSYDVKMKEKGDIPEGYSVSREKKERFSLILESASTNQTSMYLCASSQAGGWYEQYFGPGTRLTVT.

This clonotype was found many times. The chain employs TRBV28 and TRBJ1-1; D not certain. The CDR3 consists of 17 residues. Trimming shortened V by 8 bases and J by 3 bases, and 25 bases separated the two germline ends. Germline CDR1 is MDHEN and CDR2 is SYDVKM. CDR3 coding DNA: TGTGCCAGCGGACTACCGGGAACCCTGCTGCGGGACACTGAAGCTTTCTTT. Translated: CASGLPGTLLRDTEAFF.

This clonotype was seen only a few times. The chain couples TRBV30 to TRBJ1-3, with a tentative D call TRBD1 (5 bases). Germline-derived CDR1 and CDR2 are GTSNPN and SVGIG (reference sequence). This CDR3 contains 14 residues. V was shortened by 0 bases and J by 8 bases, with 14 bases between the two germline ends. This CDR3 reads CAWSVGGTGHTIYF. The CDR3 region has the DNA TGTGCCTGGAGTGTAGGAGGGACCGGACACACCATATATTTT.

The chain carries TRBV6-2 or TRBV6-3 and TRBJ1-2; D not resolved. Germline V CDR1 and CDR2: MNHEY, SVGEGT. Trimming pared 0 bases from V and 4 bases from J, leaving 9 bases between. The CDR3 covers 14 residues. CDR3 sequence (DNA): TGTGCCAGCAGTTACTCATCCAGGACCTATGGCTACACCTTC. This translates into CASSYSSRTYGYTF.